Presented here are 2 T cell receptor beta chains from one specimen sequenced in a study of response to subunit inactivated influenza vaccine. TCRdb re-derived calls from the RT-PCR reads in MiXCR, one entry per CDR3 protein. The sample holds about 700,000 distinct CDR3 sequences, about 15% seen once. The sample consisted of PBMCs from blood, taken about 14 days before vaccination. The receptors derive from a man in his fifties who received an inactivated influenza vaccine.

The chain has TRBV5-5 and TRBJ2-5, with 9 bases that match TRBD2. Trimming took 2 bases from V and 4 from J; bases not matched to a gene: 9. Germline assignment: CDR1 SGHKS and CDR2 YYEKEE (reference sequence). The CDR3 loop spans 16 amino acids. CDR3 nucleotides: TGTGCCAGCAGCTTATTAGCGGGGGACATCGGAGAGACCCAGTACTTC. It encodes CASSLLAGDIGETQYF. The variable domain in full, completed from reference TRBV5-5 and TRBJ2-5, reads DAGVTQSPTHLIKTRGQQVTLRCSPISGHKSVSWYQQVLGQGPQFIFQYYEKEERGRGNFPDRFSARQFPNYSSELNVNALLLGDSALYLCASSLLAGDIGETQYFGPGTRLLVL.

This clonotype has more than one count but fewer than ten. The junction differs from germline at one of its ends, possibly a read error. The gene calls are TRBV10-3 and TRBJ2-7; TRBD2 matches 16 bases. Germline loops: CDR1 ENHRY, CDR2 SYGVKD. CDR3 length equals 13 residues. Here the CDR3 DNA reads TGTGCCATCAGTGAGCCCGGGACTAGCGGGAGGGACTTC. Encoded protein: CAISEPGTSGRDF.